These T cell receptor beta chains were read from a single sample in a study of shared clonotypes between healthy human individuals. The table came from immunoSEQ multiplex PCR; TCRdb's copy has only in-frame clones and leaves some out. In the table there are some 2 million clones, 95% of which are singletons. Input material: naive CD4+ T cells sorted from blood. The receptors come from a man aged 18 to 30 in good health. Both conserved end residues are trimmed from each CDR3.

v_call	j_call	cdr3_aa
TRBV7-9	TRBJ1-1	ASSDPGTYTEAF
TRBV5-4	TRBJ2-3	ASSLGDRVVYTQY
TRBV9	TRBJ1-4	ASSAEPRLGNEKLF
TRBV6-5	TRBJ2-1	ASSRGPYNEQF
TRBV27	TRBJ2-7	ASSLSRLGPYEQY
TRBV5-1	TRBJ2-7	ASSRVGDYEQY
TRBV29-1	TRBJ1-2	SVEGQWGDGYT
TRBV30	TRBJ1-1	AWSPLGQGGTEAF
TRBV7-3	TRBJ1-2	ASSLTGAGQGRRGGYT
TRBV2	TRBJ1-1	ASTKGRVSTEAF
TRBV30	TRBJ2-5	AWGRGSQETQY
TRBV11-3	TRBJ2-1	ASSLEAGGPREQF
TRBV5-4	TRBJ2-3	ASSQGLAGVRDTQY
TRBV2	TRBJ1-2	ASRSFQGKGGYT
TRBV7-2	TRBJ2-5	ASSRVFVGETQY
TRBV18	TRBJ2-7	ASSPPWGEYEQY
TRBV6-5	TRBJ1-4	ASKRNEKLF
TRBV5-1	TRBJ1-1	ASSLVPGLNTEAF
TRBV28	TRBJ2-7	ASSPSGSPVLEQY
TRBV7-2	TRBJ1-1	ASNGQPNTEAF
TRBV5-1	TRBJ1-2	ASSFKQGGYGYT
TRBV28	TRBJ1-5	ASTDRGGGNQPQH
TRBV5-1	TRBJ2-1	ASSQGSSYNEQF
TRBV6-5	TRBJ1-1	ASRYSRVGNTEAF
TRBV6-5	TRBJ2-7	ASSKGRSYEQY
TRBV4-3	TRBJ1-6	ASSQAAGVNSPLH
TRBV12-5	TRBJ2-2	ASGLVGKQGVYTGELF
TRBV5-1	TRBJ2-7	ASSLEGPYEQY
TRBV5-4	TRBJ2-5	ASSPGQGVWETQY
TRBV10-3	TRBJ1-2	AISVGDGYT
TRBV29-1	TRBJ2-7	SVREMGEQY
TRBV10-2	TRBJ2-6	AVLRSTANVLT
TRBV2	TRBJ2-1	ASANRLAGFAENEQF
TRBV7-2	TRBJ1-2	ASSLGRGDGYT
TRBV6-5	TRBJ2-1	ASSYSGGSSYNEQF
TRBV5-8	TRBJ1-1	ASSLTGNTEAF
TRBV19	TRBJ1-5	ASSMEGRDQPQH
TRBV4-1	TRBJ2-3	ASSQPTGRTDTQY
TRBV7-2	TRBJ2-7	ASSIQGSILGEQY
TRBV30	TRBJ2-6	AWTFGGSGANVLT
TRBV25-1	TRBJ2-7	ASTGSYEQY
TRBV5-4	TRBJ2-1	ASSPGLAAYNEQF